This is a list of T cell receptor beta chains from one sample in a study of shared clonotypes between healthy human individuals. Assay used: immunoSEQ multiplex PCR; TCRdb lists only in-frame clones, some missing. The sample contains some 2.1 million clones, 95% of which appear only once. The sequencing sample was made of naive CD4+ T cells sorted from blood. These receptors were collected from a man aged 18 to 29 in good health. Both conserved end residues are part of each CDR3. Fields, in order: J gene, clone size, D gene, V gene, CDR3 protein, CDR3 DNA. D genes are given only for firm matches. Only some rows state a clone size, as once, few, many or a class for expanded clones.

j_gene: TRBJ1-1; abundance: NA; d_gene: NA; v_gene: TRBV6-4; CDR3aa: CASRGGGRDEAFF; CDR3nt: TGTGCCAGCAGGGGAGGGGGAAGGGATGAAGCTTTCTTT
j_gene: TRBJ1-4; abundance: once; d_gene: NA; v_gene: TRBV7-2; CDR3aa: CASSLSKAVETNEKLFF; CDR3nt: TGTGCCAGCAGCTTATCCAAAGCCGTGGAGACGAATGAAAAACTGTTTTTT
j_gene: TRBJ2-6; abundance: NA; d_gene: NA; v_gene: TRBV7-9; CDR3aa: CASSPGNSGANVLTF; CDR3nt: TGTGCCAGCAGCCCGGGGAACTCTGGGGCCAACGTCCTGACTTTC
j_gene: TRBJ1-2; abundance: once; d_gene: TRBD1; v_gene: TRBV18; CDR3aa: CASSQARDRDNYGYTF; CDR3nt: TGTGCCAGCTCACAAGCTCGGGACAGGGACAACTATGGCTACACCTTC
j_gene: TRBJ2-7; abundance: NA; d_gene: TRBD2; v_gene: TRBV7-2; CDR3aa: CASSSSGGSIYEQYF; CDR3nt: TGTGCCAGCAGCTCTTCGGGAGGGAGTATCTACGAGCAGTACTTC
j_gene: TRBJ2-7; abundance: NA; d_gene: TRBD1; v_gene: TRBV7-2; CDR3aa: CASSLFGTVSYEQYF; CDR3nt: TGTGCCAGCAGCTTGTTTGGGACAGTTTCCTACGAGCAGTACTTC
j_gene: TRBJ1-6; abundance: NA; d_gene: TRBD1; v_gene: TRBV5-1; CDR3aa: CASSWTGQDYNSPLHF; CDR3nt: TGCGCCAGCAGCTGGACCGGACAGGACTATAATTCACCCCTCCACTTT
j_gene: TRBJ1-1; abundance: NA; d_gene: NA; v_gene: TRBV29-1; CDR3aa: CSVTLGLTEAFF; CDR3nt: TGCAGCGTGACCCTTGGATTAACTGAAGCTTTCTTT
j_gene: TRBJ2-2; abundance: NA; d_gene: NA; v_gene: TRBV2; CDR3aa: CASRDPPDTGELFF; CDR3nt: TGTGCCAGCAGGGACCCTCCAGACACCGGGGAGCTGTTTTTT
j_gene: TRBJ1-4; abundance: NA; d_gene: NA; v_gene: TRBV5-1; CDR3aa: CASSLGGEPEKLFF; CDR3nt: TGCGCCAGCAGCTTGGGAGGGGAACCCGAAAAACTGTTTTTT
j_gene: TRBJ1-2; abundance: once; d_gene: NA; v_gene: TRBV5-4; CDR3aa: CASSLENRNYGYTF; CDR3nt: TGTGCCAGCAGCTTGGAAAACAGAAACTATGGCTACACCTTC
j_gene: TRBJ1-5; abundance: many; d_gene: NA; v_gene: TRBV30; CDR3aa: CAWSVSRGGQPQHF; CDR3nt: TGTGCCTGGAGTGTAAGTAGGGGCGGTCAGCCCCAGCATTTT
j_gene: TRBJ1-5; abundance: NA; d_gene: NA; v_gene: TRBV6-1; CDR3aa: CASSEALPGNQPQHF; CDR3nt: TGTGCCAGCAGTGAAGCGCTCCCAGGCAATCAGCCCCAGCATTTT
j_gene: TRBJ2-7; abundance: once; d_gene: TRBD1; v_gene: TRBV29-1; CDR3aa: CSVDQFGTGGDEQYF; CDR3nt: TGCAGCGTTGACCAGTTCGGGACAGGGGGCGACGAGCAGTACTTC
j_gene: TRBJ2-7; abundance: NA; d_gene: NA; v_gene: TRBV21-1; CDR3aa: CASSTGTSGYEQYF; CDR3nt: TGTGCCAGCAGCACCGGGACTAGCGGCTACGAGCAGTACTTC
j_gene: TRBJ1-1; abundance: NA; d_gene: TRBD1; v_gene: TRBV6-5; CDR3aa: CASSRTGGNTEAFF; CDR3nt: TGTGCCAGCAGTAGGACAGGGGGCAACACTGAAGCTTTCTTT
j_gene: TRBJ1-6; abundance: NA; d_gene: NA; v_gene: TRBV28; CDR3aa: CASTPGNSPLHF; CDR3nt: TGTGCCAGCACCCCCGGAAATTCACCCCTCCACTTT
j_gene: TRBJ1-1; abundance: NA; d_gene: NA; v_gene: TRBV7-2; CDR3aa: CASSLGSWTQAFF; CDR3nt: TGTGCCAGCAGCTTAGGCTCCTGGACCCAAGCTTTCTTT
j_gene: TRBJ1-4; abundance: NA; d_gene: NA; v_gene: TRBV27; CDR3aa: CASSSPAPNEKLFF; CDR3nt: TGTGCCAGCAGTTCGCCCGCCCCTAATGAAAAACTGTTTTTT
j_gene: TRBJ2-5; abundance: NA; d_gene: TRBD2; v_gene: TRBV7-2; CDR3aa: CASSLRRGGLETQYF; CDR3nt: TGTGCCAGCAGCTTAAGGCGGGGGGGCTTGGAGACCCAGTACTTC